This TCR beta chain stems from a study of cytomegalovirus exposure and HLA in healthy donors. 13 Jbeta primers and 60 Vbeta primers were used for the PCR. The data were produced by immunoSEQ multiplex PCR, yet TCRdb's version contains in-frame clones alone and is incomplete. The repertoire consists of 80,000 to 90,000 clones, with more than 70% occurring once and the leading ten covering roughly 2%. Study outcomes and limitations: Some V segments, TRBV6-2 and TRBV6-3 among them, were indistinguishable and were therefore excluded. A later analysis linked a missense variant in DCLRE1C to the trimming of TCR beta V and J genes. Cytomegalovirus association was listed for 164 TCR beta chains.

With 3 bases removed from V and 5 bases from J, the gap between germline ends came to 14 bases. Germline assignment: CDR1 SGHDT and CDR2 YYEEEE. This CDR3 spans 14 amino acids. A note on this clone: Antigen: not known.

Source material: PBMCs. The TCR sequence derives from a middle-aged man in good health and CMV-seronegative. This sequence joins TRBV5-6 and TRBJ1-1; D is unresolved. This CDR3 reads CASSSKWRETEAFF. The CDR3 nucleotides are TGTGCCAGCAGCTCGAAGTGGAGGGAGACTGAAGCTTTCTTT.